These 5 T cell receptor beta chains were all obtained from the same sample, sequenced in a study of identical twins. TCRdb processed the 5' RACE reads anew with MiXCR; each CDR3 protein has one entry. Among roughly 260,000 distinct CDR3 sequences listed, 11% to 15% were seen once. Sequenced: memory (CD45RO+) T cells sorted from blood. These receptors were taken from a woman between 18 and 29 years old in good health.

This clonotype was detected only a few times. The chain uses TRBV5-1 and TRBJ2-3, with D possibly TRBD2 on 5 matching bases. Germline loops: CDR1 SGHRS, CDR2 YFSETQ. The CDR3 totals 15 residues. V gave up 4 bases and J gave up 5 bases, with 17 bases separating them. The CDR3 bases are TGCGCCAGCAGCCCAAGCCCGAGAGAGGGAGATACGCAGTATTTT. Residues: CASSPSPREGDTQYF.

V is TRBV2 and J is TRBJ2-7; D tentatively reads TRBD1 or TRBD2 (6 bases each). This CDR3 contains 14 residues. Trimming took off 5 bases at V and 1 base at J, with 12 bases between the two ends. Looked up from germline, CDR1 is SNHLY and CDR2 is FYNNEI. The CDR3 DNA reads as TGTGCCAGCAGTAAGAGGGGGGTATCCTACGAGCAGTACTTC. Residues: CASSKRGVSYEQYF.

This chain links TRBV6-2 or TRBV6-3 with TRBJ2-3; TRBD2 matches 11 bases. Germline loops: CDR1 MNHEY, CDR2 SVGEGT. Trimming cost V 2 bases and J 1 base; bases outside gene matches: 8. The CDR3 has 18 amino acids. The CDR3 here is CASSYPLLAGAGTDTQYF. CDR3 coding DNA: TGTGCCAGCAGTTACCCCCTACTAGCGGGAGCCGGCACAGATACGCAGTATTTT.

V usage is TRBV5-1 and J usage is TRBJ2-5, with D maybe TRBD1 (6 bases). This CDR3 region has 14 residues. Germline V gives CDR1 SGHRS, CDR2 YFSETQ. The germline V and J ends were trimmed by 5 bases and 1 base, with 12 bases remaining between them. For the CDR3, the DNA is TGCGCCAGCAGGCAGCAGGGGACCCAAGAGACCCAGTACTTC. Its translation: CASRQQGTQETQYF.

The rearrangement joins TRBV19 to TRBJ2-3; D remains ambiguous. V was shortened by 5 bases and J by 4 bases, with 13 bases between the two germline ends. This CDR3 spans 14 amino acids. Per germline, CDR1 LNHDA and CDR2 SQIVND (reference sequence). This CDR3 is CASSPQERADTQYF. The CDR3 nucleotides read TGTGCCAGTAGTCCCCAGGAAAGGGCAGATACGCAGTATTTT.